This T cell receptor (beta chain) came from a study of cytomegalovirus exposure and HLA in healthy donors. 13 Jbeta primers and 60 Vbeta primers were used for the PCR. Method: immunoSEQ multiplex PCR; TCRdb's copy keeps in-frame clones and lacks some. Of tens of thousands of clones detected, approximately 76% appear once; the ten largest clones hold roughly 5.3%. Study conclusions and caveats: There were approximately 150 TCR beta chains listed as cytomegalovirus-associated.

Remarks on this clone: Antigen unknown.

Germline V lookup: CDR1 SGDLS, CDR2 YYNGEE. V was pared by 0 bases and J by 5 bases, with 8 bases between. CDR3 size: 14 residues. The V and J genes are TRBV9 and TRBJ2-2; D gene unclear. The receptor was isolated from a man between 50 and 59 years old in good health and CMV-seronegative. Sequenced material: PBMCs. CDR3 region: CASSVAQDTGELFF. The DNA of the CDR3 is TGTGCCAGCAGCGTAGCACAAGATACCGGGGAGCTGTTTTTT.